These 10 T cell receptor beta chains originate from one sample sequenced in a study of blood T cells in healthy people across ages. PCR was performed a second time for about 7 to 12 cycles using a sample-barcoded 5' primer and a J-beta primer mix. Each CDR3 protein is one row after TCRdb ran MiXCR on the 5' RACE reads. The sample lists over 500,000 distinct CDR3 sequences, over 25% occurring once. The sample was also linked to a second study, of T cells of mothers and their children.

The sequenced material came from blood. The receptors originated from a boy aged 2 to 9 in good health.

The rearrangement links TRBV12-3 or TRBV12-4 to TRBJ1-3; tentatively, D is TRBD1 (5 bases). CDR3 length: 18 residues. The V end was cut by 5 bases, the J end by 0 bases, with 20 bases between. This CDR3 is CASSPGTETAISGNTIYF. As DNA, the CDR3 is TGTGCCAGCAGTCCCGGGACGGAAACTGCGATCTCTGGAAACACCATATATTTT.

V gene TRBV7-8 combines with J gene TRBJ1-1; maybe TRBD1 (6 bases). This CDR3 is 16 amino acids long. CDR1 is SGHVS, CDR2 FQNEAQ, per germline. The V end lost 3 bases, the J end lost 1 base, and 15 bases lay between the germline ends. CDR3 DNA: TGTGCCAGCAGCTTCCTAGAACAGGGACCGAACACTGAAGCTTTCTTT. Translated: CASSFLEQGPNTEAFF.

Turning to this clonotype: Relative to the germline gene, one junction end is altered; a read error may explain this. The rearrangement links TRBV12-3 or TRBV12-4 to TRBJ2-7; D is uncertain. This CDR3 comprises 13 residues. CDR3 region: CASSLDGLYGQYF. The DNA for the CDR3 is TGTGCCAGCAGTTTAGACGGTCTTTACGGGCAGTACTTC.

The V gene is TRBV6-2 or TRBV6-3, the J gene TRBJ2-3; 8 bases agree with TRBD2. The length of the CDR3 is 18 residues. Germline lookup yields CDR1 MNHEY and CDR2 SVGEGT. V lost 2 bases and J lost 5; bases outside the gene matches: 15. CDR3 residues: CASSYPAGLAGSQDTQYF. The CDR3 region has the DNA TGTGCCAGCAGTTACCCGGCTGGACTAGCAGGGTCCCAAGATACGCAGTATTTT.

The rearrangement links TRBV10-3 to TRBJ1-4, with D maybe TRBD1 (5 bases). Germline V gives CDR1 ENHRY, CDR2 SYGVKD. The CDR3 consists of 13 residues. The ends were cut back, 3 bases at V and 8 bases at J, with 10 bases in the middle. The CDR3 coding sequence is TGTGCCATCAGTGACAGGGATGGGGAAAAACTGTTTTTT. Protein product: CAISDRDGEKLFF.

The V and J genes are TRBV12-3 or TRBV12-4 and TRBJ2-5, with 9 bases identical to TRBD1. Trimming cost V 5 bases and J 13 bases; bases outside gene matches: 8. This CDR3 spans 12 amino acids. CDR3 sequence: CASSAGTGILYF. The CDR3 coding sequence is TGTGCCAGCAGTGCCGGGACAGGGATTCTGTACTTC.

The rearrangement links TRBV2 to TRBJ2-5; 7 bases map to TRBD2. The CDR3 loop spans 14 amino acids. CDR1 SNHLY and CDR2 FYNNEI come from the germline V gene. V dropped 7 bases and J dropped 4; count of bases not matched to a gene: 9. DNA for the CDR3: TGTGCCAGCACATTGACTAGCTCCCGAGAGACCCAGTACTTC. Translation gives CASTLTSSRETQYF. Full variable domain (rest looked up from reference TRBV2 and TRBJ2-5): EPEVTQTPSHQVTQMGQEVILRCVPISNHLYFYWYRQILGQKVEFLVSFYNNEISEKSEIFDDQFSVERPDGSNFTLKIRSTKLEDSAMYFCASTLTSSRETQYFGPGTRLLVL.

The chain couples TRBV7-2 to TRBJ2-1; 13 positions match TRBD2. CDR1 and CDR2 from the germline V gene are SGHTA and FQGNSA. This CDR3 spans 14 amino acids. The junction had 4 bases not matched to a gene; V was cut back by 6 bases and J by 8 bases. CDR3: CASRQGLAGDEQFF. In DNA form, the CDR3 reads TGTGCCAGCAGACAAGGACTAGCGGGAGATGAGCAGTTCTTC.

CDR3 in amino acids: CASAPAGGAHEQYF. The CDR3 bases are TGTGCCAGCGCCCCGGCCGGAGGAGCTCATGAGCAGTACTTC. The rearrangement joins TRBV25-1 to TRBJ2-7, with D possibly TRBD2 on 5 matching bases. Trimming stripped 8 bases from V and 7 bases from J, with 21 bases between. There are 14 residues in the CDR3. Germline CDR1 is MGHDK and CDR2 is SYGVNS.

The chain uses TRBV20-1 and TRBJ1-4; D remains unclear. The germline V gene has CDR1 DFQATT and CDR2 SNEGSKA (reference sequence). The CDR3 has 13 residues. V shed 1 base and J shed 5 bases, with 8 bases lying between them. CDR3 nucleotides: TGCAGTGCTAGAGTCGGTGGAAATGAAAAACTGTTTTTT. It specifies CSARVGGNEKLFF.